This T cell receptor beta chain comes out of a study of blood T cell repertoires in COVID-19. The authors' processing: Amplifying reference gene primers gave estimates of nucleated cell counts. Libraries were prepared by immunoSEQ multiplex PCR; TCRdb keeps only in-frame clonotypes and omits some of them. The V and J calls and clone size were taken over from that table, and D and trimming were inferred from the DNA. Of some 110,000 clones in the sample, roughly nine tenths were seen once. CDR1 is MGHRA and CDR2 is YSYEKL in the germline V gene. The CDR3 has 16 residues. Losses at the gene ends were 5 bases for V and 2 bases for J; bases not matched to a gene: 5.

V and J are TRBV4-1 and TRBJ1-5; 11 nucleotides align to TRBD1. Sequenced input: peripheral blood. This clonotype originated in a human donor in a cohort sampled during active COVID-19. CDR3 protein: CASSNRDRGGNQPQHF. CDR3 DNA: TGCGCCAGCAGCAACCGGGACAGGGGGGGCAATCAGCCCCAGCATTTT.